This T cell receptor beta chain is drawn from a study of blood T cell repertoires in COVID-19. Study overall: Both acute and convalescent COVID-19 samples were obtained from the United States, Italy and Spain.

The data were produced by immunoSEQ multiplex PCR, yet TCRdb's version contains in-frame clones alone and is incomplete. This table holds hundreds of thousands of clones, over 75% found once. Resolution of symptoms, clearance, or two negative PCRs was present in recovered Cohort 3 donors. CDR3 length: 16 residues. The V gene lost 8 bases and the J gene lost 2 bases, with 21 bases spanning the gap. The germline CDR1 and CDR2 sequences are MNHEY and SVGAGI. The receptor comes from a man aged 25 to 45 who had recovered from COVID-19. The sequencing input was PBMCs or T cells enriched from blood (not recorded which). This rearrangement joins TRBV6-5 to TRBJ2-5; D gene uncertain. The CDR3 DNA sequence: TGTGCCAGCGGTTCAATAGCTGGTGACGAACAAGAGACCCAGTACTTC. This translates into CASGSIAGDEQETQYF.